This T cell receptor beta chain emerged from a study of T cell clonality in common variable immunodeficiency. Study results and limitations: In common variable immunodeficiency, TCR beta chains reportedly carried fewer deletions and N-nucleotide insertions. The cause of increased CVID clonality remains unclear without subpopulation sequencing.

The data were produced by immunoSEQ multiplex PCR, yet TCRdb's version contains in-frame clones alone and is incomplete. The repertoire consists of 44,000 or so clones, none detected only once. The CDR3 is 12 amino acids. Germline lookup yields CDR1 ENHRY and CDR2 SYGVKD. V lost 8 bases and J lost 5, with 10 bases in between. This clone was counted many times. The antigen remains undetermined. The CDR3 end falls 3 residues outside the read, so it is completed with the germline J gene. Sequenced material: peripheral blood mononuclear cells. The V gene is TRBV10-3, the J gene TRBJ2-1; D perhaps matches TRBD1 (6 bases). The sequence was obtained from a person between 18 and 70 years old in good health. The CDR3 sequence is CAIGQRNNEQFF. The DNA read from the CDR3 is TGTGCCATCGGACAGCGAAACAATGAG.